This entry is about one TCR beta chain. This entry belongs to a study of blood T cell repertoires in COVID-19. Study at large: Samples came from the United States, Italy and Spain, spanning acute and convalescent COVID-19. Sample material is recorded as cDNA or gDNA derived from T cells, B-cell-depleted T cells, or PBMCs.

The V end lost 6 bases, the J end lost 1 base, and 18 bases lay between the germline ends. This CDR3 contains 16 residues. Germline loops: CDR1 MDHEN, CDR2 SYDVKM. As handled by the study authors: By means of reference gene primer amplification, nucleated cell counts were estimated. Only in-frame clones appear in the TCRdb table, and some are missing; sequencing was by immunoSEQ multiplex PCR. V and J calls and clone size are as listed in that table; D and trimming were resolved from the DNA. The sample holds approximately 50,000 clones, around 86% seen once. The material sequenced was peripheral blood. The V and J genes are TRBV28 and TRBJ1-1; D unresolved. The sequence was obtained from a man aged 45-65 years with active COVID-19. CDR3 protein: CASSPGSSLSNTEAFF. CDR3 DNA: TGTGCCAGCAGCCCCGGTAGTTCCCTATCGAACACTGAAGCTTTCTTT.